What follows are 13 T cell receptor beta chains derived from one specimen sequenced in a study of early T cells in non-severe SARS-CoV-2 infection. TCRdb ran MiXCR on the 5' RACE reads and lists one entry per CDR3 protein. The table has some 80,000 distinct CDR3 sequences, around 12% seen once. Sequenced material: whole blood, taken at baseline. These receptors all stem from an adult who was a healthcare worker with PCR-confirmed SARS-CoV-2 infection or an uninfected control (not recorded which). The donor label of this sample is uncertain.

In its sample, this clonotype was seen a few times. J is TRBJ1-1 and V is TRBV10-2; D is unclear. The CDR3 has 12 residues. Deletions cut 2 bases from V and 2 bases from J, with 3 bases between. From germline, CDR1 is WSHSY and CDR2 SAAADI. This CDR3 reads CASSEINTEAFF. CDR3 nucleotides: TGCGCCAGCAGTGAGATAAACACTGAAGCTTTCTTT.

This clonotype was found a few times. This chain uses TRBV20-1 with TRBJ2-7; D not certain. Germline loops: CDR1 DFQATT, CDR2 SNEGSKA (reference sequence). The V end was cut by 1 base, the J end by 0 bases, with 13 bases between. The CDR3 contains 15 residues. The DNA of the CDR3 is TGCAGTGCTAGAGGGTGGCCGGGCAACTCCTACGAGCAGTACTTC. Protein sequence: CSARGWPGNSYEQYF.

This clonotype was counted a few times. For the CDR3, the DNA is TGTGCCAGCTCGGACTCGAGGGGGAGGGCTTTCTTT. Its protein product is CASSDSRGRAFF. V gene TRBV18 combines with J gene TRBJ1-1; D possibly corresponds to TRBD1 (6 bases). CDR1 KGHSH and CDR2 LQKENI come from the germline V gene. There are 12 residues in the CDR3. V lost 6 bases, J lost 11 bases, and 16 bases lay in between.

This clonotype was counted many times. This chain connects TRBV7-6 to TRBJ1-3, with D possibly matching TRBD1 (5 bases). CDR1 is SGHVS and CDR2 is FNYEAQ in the germline V gene. V lost 4 bases, J lost 7 bases, and 8 bases lay in between. The CDR3 has 12 amino acids. Here the CDR3 reads CASSSGSNTIYF. In nucleotides, the CDR3 is TGTGCCAGCAGCTCAGGGAGCAACACCATATATTTT.

This clonotype was detected many times. The chain uses TRBV12-3 or TRBV12-4 and TRBJ1-2; tentatively, D is TRBD1 (5 bases). This CDR3 is 14 amino acids long. V was clipped by 8 bases and J by 8 bases, with 21 bases between them. The CDR3: CASAPGTAKEGYTF. The CDR3 nucleotides read TGTGCCAGCGCCCCAGGGACGGCCAAGGAGGGCTACACCTTC.

The chain combines TRBV5-1 with TRBJ2-7; TRBD1 matches 7 bases. Trimming removed 3 bases from V and 1 base from J; junction bases left unmatched: 10. Germline CDR1 SGHRS, CDR2 YFSETQ. This CDR3 is 16 amino acids long. Written as DNA, the CDR3 is TGCGCCAGCAGCTCCCAACAGGGGTTGGTATCCTACGAGCAGTACTTC. Protein product: CASSSQQGLVSYEQYF.

This clonotype was counted a few times. V gene TRBV13 combines with J gene TRBJ2-7; maybe TRBD1 (5 bases). V lost 5 bases, J lost 3 bases, and 17 bases lay in between. CDR3 length: 15 amino acids. Germline V gene data show CDR1 as PRHDT and CDR2 as FYEKMQ (reference sequence). The DNA for the CDR3 is TGTGCCAGCAGCCAAGTTTCGGACAAAATCTACGAGCAGTACTTC. The encoded protein is CASSQVSDKIYEQYF.

The chain recombines TRBV6-1 with TRBJ1-4; D unresolved. Germline lookup yields CDR1 MNHNS and CDR2 SASEGT. Trimming pared 6 bases from V and 2 bases from J, leaving 13 bases between. The CDR3 covers 15 residues. The chain's CDR3 is CASRPLLGTNEKLFF. Here the CDR3 DNA reads TGTGCCAGCAGACCCTTACTAGGGACTAATGAAAAACTGTTTTTT.

This clonotype occurred a few times. The V call is TRBV11-2, the J call TRBJ2-3, with unresolved D. The CDR3 extends over 15 amino acids. V lost 1 base, J lost 4 bases, and 12 bases lay in between. Per germline, CDR1 SGHAT and CDR2 FQNNGV. The CDR3 bases are TGTGCCAGCAGCTTAGGAGCTTCCCTGCCAGATACGCAGTATTTT. This codes for CASSLGASLPDTQYF.

This sequence joins TRBV20-1 and TRBJ2-5; no definite D call. V was clipped by 0 bases and J by 3 bases, with 8 bases between them. Germline V CDR1 and CDR2: DFQATT, SNEGSKA (reference sequence). The CDR3 extends over 13 amino acids. DNA for the CDR3: TGCAGTGCTAGAGATACCCAGAAAGAGACCCAGTACTTC. The encoded protein is CSARDTQKETQYF.

There are many counts of this clonotype. The gene calls are TRBV12-3 or TRBV12-4 and TRBJ1-2; no reliable D call. V lost 6 bases and J 3 bases, leaving 8 bases between the germline ends. This CDR3 is 12 amino acids long. This CDR3 is CASRTADYGYTF. CDR3 nucleotides: TGTGCCAGCAGAACGGCCGACTATGGCTACACCTTC.

This clonotype has just a few counts. The rearrangement joins TRBV10-3 to TRBJ1-1, with D unclear. Deletions cut 4 bases from V and 3 bases from J, with 18 bases between. This CDR3 has 16 residues. The germline gives CDR1 ENHRY, CDR2 SYGVKD. The CDR3 spells CAISGSPSERDTEAFF. The CDR3 nucleotides are TGTGCCATCAGTGGATCCCCCTCAGAGAGAGACACTGAAGCTTTCTTT.

In its sample, this clonotype was seen a few times. The rearrangement joins TRBV7-2 to TRBJ2-7, with TRBD2 identical over 10 bases. The ends lost 5 bases at V and 5 bases at J; junction bases unmatched: 3. There are 13 residues in the CDR3. The germline V gene has CDR1 SGHTA and CDR2 FQGNSA. As DNA, the CDR3 is TGTGCCAGCAGCGTTAGCGGGAGGCACGAGCAGTACTTC. This translates into CASSVSGRHEQYF.